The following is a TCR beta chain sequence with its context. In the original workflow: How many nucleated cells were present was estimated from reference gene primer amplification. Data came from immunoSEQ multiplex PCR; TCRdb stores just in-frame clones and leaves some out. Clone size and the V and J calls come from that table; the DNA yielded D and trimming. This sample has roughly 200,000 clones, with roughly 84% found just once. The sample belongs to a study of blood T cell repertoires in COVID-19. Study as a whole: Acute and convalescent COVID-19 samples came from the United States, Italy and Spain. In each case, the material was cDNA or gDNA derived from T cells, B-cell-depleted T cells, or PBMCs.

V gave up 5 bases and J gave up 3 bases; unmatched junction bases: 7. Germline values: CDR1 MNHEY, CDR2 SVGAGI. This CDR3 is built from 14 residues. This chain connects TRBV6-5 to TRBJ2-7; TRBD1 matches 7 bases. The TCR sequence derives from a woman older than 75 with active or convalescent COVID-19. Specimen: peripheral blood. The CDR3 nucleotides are TGTGCCAGCAGTCCCCGGACAGGTTACTACGAGCAGTACTTC. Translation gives CASSPRTGYYEQYF.